This T cell receptor beta chain emerged from a study of OX40 agonist ivuxolimab in advanced cancers. Turning to the overall study: The costimulatory receptor OX40 (CD134) was targeted by ivuxolimab, a fully human IgG2 agonistic monoclonal antibody. Intravenous ivuxolimab was administered to patients every 2 weeks at six dose levels: 0.01, 0.1, 0.3, 1.5, 3 and 10 mg/kg. Of the roughly 52 dose-escalation patients, hepatocellular carcinoma was present in 19, melanoma in roughly 15, renal cell carcinoma in 9 and head and neck cancer in 9. In the dose-escalation cohort, 70% to 85% of patients were male, and the mean age was approximately 60 years with a range of roughly 20 to 79. Prior anti-PD-1, anti-PD-L1 or anti-CTLA-4 therapy was permitted, and approximately 39% of dose-escalation patients had received checkpoint inhibitors. Partial responses occurred in three dose-escalation patients: two with cutaneous melanoma and one with hepatocellular carcinoma. The purpose of peripheral TCRbeta sequencing was to test whether ivuxolimab changed TCR sequence diversity and led to clonal T-cell expansion. The paper reports the monotherapy dose-escalation portion (N of about 47 patients) of the phase I ivuxolimab trial.

Patients with autoimmune disease history or receiving systemic immunosuppression were excluded from the trial. Peripheral blood for TCR sequencing was collected from all dose cohorts at baseline, on cycle 4 day 1, and on cycle 7 day 1. The samples were drawn from a first-in-human, open-label, multicenter phase I dose-escalation trial of ivuxolimab. The trial enrolled adults with locally advanced or metastatic head and neck squamous cell, hepatocellular, melanoma or renal cell carcinoma. CD4+ and CD8+ T cells were sorted separately from peripheral blood before TCR sequencing. Overall study outcomes, separate from this receptor: The antigen specificity of the clonally expanded peripheral T cells was not determined. Low levels of normalized T-cell clonal expansion were also shown by some nonresponding patients. After ivuxolimab, CD8+ T cells had more expanded clones than CD4+ T cells on average. Clonal expansion of both CD4+ and CD8+ blood T cells was observed from baseline to week 6 at doses 0.1 to 3.0 mg/kg. In the 0.1-3.0 mg/kg groups, partial responders had among the lowest normalized peripheral clonal expansion, particularly in CD8+ T cells.

Genomic DNA was extracted from sorted cells for sequencing of the TCRbeta CDR3 region. The immunoSEQ Assay was used for sequencing of TCRbeta CDR3 regions. TCRdb re-hosts the immuneACCESS table, in-frame sequences only. Its copies lack some clones; in the studies checked, an unresolved V gene accounts for under half of them, and the cause for the rest is not known. A total of tens of thousands of clones appear in this sample, 89% of them only once. About 12% of the sample comes from the top ten. As regards this clone: The clone's antigen remains unknown. No clone much larger than this one lies a single base away; base qualities are absent.

Unmatched junction bases come to 6, with V trimmed by 1 base and J by 0 bases. CDR1 and CDR2 (SGDLS, YYNGEE) derive from the germline V gene. From its cysteine to its phenylalanine, the CDR3 spans 16 amino acids. CDR3 DNA is the only sequence kept; it has 48 bases, read in frame from the first base. The sample was CD4+ or CD8+ T cells sorted from blood, taken in a trial of the OX40 agonist ivuxolimab. The clonotype was recovered from an adult with an advanced solid tumor such as melanoma, head and neck, liver or kidney cancer. The chain was built from TRBV9 and TRBJ2-7; 8 of the junction bases match TRBD2. In nucleotides, the sequence is TGTGCCAGCAGCGTACGGGGCGGGGGGAGCTCCTACGAGCAGTACTTC. It specifies CASSVRGGGSSYEQYF.